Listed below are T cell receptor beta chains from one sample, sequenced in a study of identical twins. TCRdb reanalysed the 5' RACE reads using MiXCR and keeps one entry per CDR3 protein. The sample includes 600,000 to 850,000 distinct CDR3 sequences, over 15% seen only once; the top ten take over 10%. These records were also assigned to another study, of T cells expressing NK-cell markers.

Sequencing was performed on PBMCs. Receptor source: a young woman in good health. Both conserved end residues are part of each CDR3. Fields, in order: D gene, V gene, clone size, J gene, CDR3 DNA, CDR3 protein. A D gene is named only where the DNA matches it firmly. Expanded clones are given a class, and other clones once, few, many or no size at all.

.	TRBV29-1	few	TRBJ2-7	TGCAGCGTTGAATCGGACTGGAGCTCCTACGAGCAGTACTTC	CSVESDWSSYEQYF
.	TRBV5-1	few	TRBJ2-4	TGCGCCAGCAGCTCTGGTCCCCGAAGATTGCTAGCCAAAAACATTCAGTACTTC	CASSSGPRRLLAKNIQYF
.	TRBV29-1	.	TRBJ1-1	TGCAGCGTGGACGGACAGCACACTGAAGCTTTCTTT	CSVDGQHTEAFF
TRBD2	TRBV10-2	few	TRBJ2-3	TGCGCCAGCAACTTCGGGCCTAGCGGGAGCACAGATACGCAGTATTTT	CASNFGPSGSTDTQYF
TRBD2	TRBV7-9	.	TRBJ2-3	TGTGCCAGCAGCCTGAGCGGGGTGGTATCAGATACGCAGTATTTT	CASSLSGVVSDTQYF
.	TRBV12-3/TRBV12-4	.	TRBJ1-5	TGTGCCAGCAGTTTTGGGGTAGGGGGTAGCAATCAGCCCCAGCATTTT	CASSFGVGGSNQPQHF
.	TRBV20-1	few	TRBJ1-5	TGCAGTGCCCGCGGGGGGGTCGGGCCCCAGCATTTT	CSARGGVGPQHF
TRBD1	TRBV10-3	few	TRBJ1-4	TGTGCCATCAGTGAGGACAGGGGTCAGGAAAAACTGTTTTTT	CAISEDRGQEKLFF
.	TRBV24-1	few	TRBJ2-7	TGTGCCACCAGTGCCCCTGGCAGCTACGAGCAGTACTTC	CATSAPGSYEQYF
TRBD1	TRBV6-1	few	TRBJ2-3	TGTGCCAGCAGAAGCAGGGGGCGCGCAGATACGCAGTATTTT	CASRSRGRADTQYF
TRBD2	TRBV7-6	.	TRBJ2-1	TGTGCCAGCAGTCCCGGACTAGCGGGAGCTCTGGAGCAGTTCTTC	CASSPGLAGALEQFF
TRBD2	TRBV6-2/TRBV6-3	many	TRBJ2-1	TGTGCCAGCAGTTACGACGCTAGCGGTCCATCAAACAATGAGCAGTTCTTC	CASSYDASGPSNNEQFF
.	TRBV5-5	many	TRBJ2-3	TGTGCCAGCCGAGGGTCGGGCACAGATACGCAGTATTTT	CASRGSGTDTQYF
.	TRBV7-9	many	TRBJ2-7	TGTGCCAGCAGCTCGGAGGGGATGTACGAGCAGTACTTC	CASSSEGMYEQYF
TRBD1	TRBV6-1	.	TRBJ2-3	TGTGCCAGCAGTCCAACCCGGGACAGGCATCTTCGACTCACAGATACGCAGTATTTT	CASSPTRDRHLRLTDTQYF
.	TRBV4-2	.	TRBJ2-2	TGTGCCAGCAGCCAAGATGCGGGCGCGAACACCGGGGAGCTGTTTTTT	CASSQDAGANTGELFF
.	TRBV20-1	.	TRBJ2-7	TGCAGTGCTTGGCTGGGCGGCATGGTGCAGTACTTC	CSAWLGGMVQYF
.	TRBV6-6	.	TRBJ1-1	TGTGCCAGCAGTTACCAAAGCACTGAAGCTTTCTTT	CASSYQSTEAFF
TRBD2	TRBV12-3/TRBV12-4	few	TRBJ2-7	TGTGCCAGCAGTTCCATCGGGACTAGCGGGATTAGGAACTACGAGCAGTACTTC	CASSSIGTSGIRNYEQYF
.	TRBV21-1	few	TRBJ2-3	TGTGCCAGCAGCAAAGATATAGGACTAGCGGTTAGCACAGATACGCAGTATTTT	CASSKDIGLAVSTDTQYF
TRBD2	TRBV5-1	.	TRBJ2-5	TGCGCCAGCAGCTTGTTCCTTGTACGGACTAGCGGGGGGCAAGAGACCCAGTACTTC	CASSLFLVRTSGGQETQYF
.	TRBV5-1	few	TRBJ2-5	TGCGCCAGCAGCTTGGACTGGGCTACCCAAGAGACCCAGTACTTC	CASSLDWATQETQYF
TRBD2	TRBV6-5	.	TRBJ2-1	TGTGCCAGCAGTTACTCAGTGGCTAGCGGGAACAATGAGCAGTTCTTC	CASSYSVASGNNEQFF
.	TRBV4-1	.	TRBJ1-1	TGCGCCAGCAGCCTCCACTTTCGGGGGGACACTGAAGCTTTCTTT	CASSLHFRGDTEAFF